The 19 T cell receptor beta chains below come from one sample, sequenced in a study of CD8+CD57+ T cells in acquired aplastic anemia. Researchers used genomic DNA as the template to profile TCR beta VDJ and CDR3. MiXCR was run by TCRdb on the reads, yielding one entry per CDR3 protein. In the table there are 400,000 to 600,000 distinct CDR3 sequences, around 30% of which are singletons. Only patients with CD8+CD57+ cell expansion on flow cytometry were chosen for sequencing. Sequences were obtained from sorted CD4+, CD8+, or CD8+CD57+ T cells (not recorded which) from PBMCs. The receptors were sampled from a human donor with aplastic anemia.

This clonotype was detected ten times or more. This chain links TRBV7-2 with TRBJ1-2; TRBD1 is a possible D gene (5 bases). CDR1 and CDR2 from the germline V gene are SGHTA and FQGNSA. V lost 5 bases, J lost 4 bases, and 20 bases lay in between. This CDR3 is built from 16 residues. CDR3 sequence reads: CASSTNAPGPGYGYTF. The CDR3 region has the DNA TGTGCCAGCAGCACAAACGCACCGGGACCGGGCTATGGCTACACCTTC.

This chain joins TRBV9 and TRBJ2-3; 12 bases line up with TRBD2. The V segment lost 3 bases and the J segment 6 bases; nucleotides outside the gene matches: 5. The CDR3 length is 15 residues. Germline CDR1 is SGDLS and CDR2 is YYNGEE. CDR3 region: CASSARLAGEDTQYF. CDR3 nucleotides: TGTGCCAGCAGCGCCCGACTAGCGGGAGAGGATACGCAGTATTTT. Together with reference TRBV9 and TRBJ2-3, the CDR3 gives the full variable domain: DSGVTQTPKHLITATGQRVTLRCSPRSGDLSVYWYQQSLDQGLQFLIQYYNGEERAKGNILERFSAQQFPDLHSELNLSSLELGDSALYFCASSARLAGEDTQYFGPGTRLTVL.

This clonotype was seen a few times. The rearrangement links TRBV27 to TRBJ1-3; D unclear. Germline V gene lookup returns CDR1 MNHEY and CDR2 SMNVEV (reference sequence). V was cut by 2 bases and J by 0 bases, with 5 bases left in between. The CDR3 totals 14 residues. CDR3 in DNA: TGTGCCAGCAGTTTACGCCCCTCTGGAAACACCATATATTTT. Translating gives CASSLRPSGNTIYF.

This clonotype has just a few counts. As DNA, the CDR3 is TGCGCCAGCAGCTTTGGACAATCCTACAATGAGCAGTTCTTC. This translates into CASSFGQSYNEQFF. V is TRBV5-1 and J is TRBJ2-1, with D possibly TRBD1 on 5 matching bases. V lost 2 bases and J 1 base, leaving 7 bases between the germline ends. The length of the CDR3 is 14 residues. The germline gives CDR1 SGHRS, CDR2 YFSETQ.

V is TRBV5-6 and J is TRBJ2-7; 8 bases are shared with TRBD1. Germline CDR1 is SGHDT and CDR2 is YYEEEE. Trimming at V came to 0 bases and at J to 7 bases, leaving 6 bases not matched to a gene. CDR3 size: 14 residues. The CDR3: CASSLDRGRGEQYF. The CDR3 region has the DNA TGTGCCAGCAGCTTGGACAGGGGGAGAGGAGAGCAGTACTTC.

This clonotype was found a few times. This chain connects TRBV20-1 to TRBJ2-1; no clear D. The V end was cut by 3 bases, the J end by 4 bases, with 16 bases between. Germline loops: CDR1 DFQATT, CDR2 SNEGSKA (reference sequence). This CDR3 is 15 amino acids long. CDR3 sequence (DNA): TGCAGTGCTAGTTTCAGTCGGTTAGGTTACAATGAGCAGTTCTTC. Translated: CSASFSRLGYNEQFF.

This clonotype was detected once. A much larger clone sits a single nucleotide away, making a read error possible. The conserved final phenylalanine or tryptophan is absent from the CDR3, which likely points to a read error. The chain has TRBV6-1 and TRBJ1-6, with D hard to call. This CDR3 is 12 amino acids long. Germline loops: CDR1 MNHNS, CDR2 SASEGT. V shed 7 bases and J shed 10 bases, with 11 bases lying between them. CDR3 loop: CASKDPPSPLHL. The CDR3 DNA is TGTGCCAGCAAGGACCCCCCATCACCCCTCCACCTT.

This clonotype was seen repeatedly, ten times or more. This chain uses TRBV24-1 with TRBJ2-2; D not resolved. In germline, CDR1 is KGHDR, CDR2 SFDVKD. V lost 5 bases, J lost 6 bases, and 12 bases lay in between. CDR3 length equals 14 residues. CDR3: CATSGARSAGELFF. The DNA for the CDR3 is TGTGCCACCAGTGGGGCTAGGTCGGCCGGGGAGCTGTTTTTT.

The rearrangement uses TRBV11-2 and TRBJ2-2; 8 bases are a match to TRBD2. Germline CDR1 is SGHAT and CDR2 is FQNNGV. The trim removed 2 bases at V and 5 bases at J, leaving 16 bases unmatched. The CDR3 consists of 19 residues. This chain's CDR3 is CASSLSGGLVGPGTGELFF. CDR3 coding DNA: TGTGCCAGCAGCTTATCTGGGGGACTAGTAGGGCCGGGAACCGGGGAGCTGTTTTTT.

The rearrangement joins TRBV4-3 to TRBJ1-1; D gene unclear. Germline lookup yields CDR1 LGHNA and CDR2 YSLEER. Between the trimmed V and J ends, which lost 0 bases and 4 bases, there was a span of 12 bases. The length of the CDR3 is 15 residues. The CDR3 DNA follows: TGCGCCAGCAGCCAAGAGAGTGTCCATTCCACTGAAGCTTTCTTT. It is translated as CASSQESVHSTEAFF.

The chain links TRBV28 to TRBJ2-5; 8 bases agree with TRBD2. There are 16 residues in the CDR3. CDR1 MDHEN and CDR2 SYDVKM come from the germline V gene. J was trimmed by 2 bases and V by 5 bases; bases with no gene match: 10. CDR3 nucleotides: TGTGCCAGCAGTCGTCGAGCGGGGGAGTTACAAGAGACCCAGTACTTC. Protein product: CASSRRAGELQETQYF.

In this sample, this clonotype turned up many times. This chain links TRBV5-1 with TRBJ2-7; D might be TRBD1 (6 bases). V was shortened by 4 bases and J by 3 bases, with 20 bases between the two germline ends. Per the germline V gene, CDR1 is SGHRS and CDR2 is YFSETQ. This CDR3 contains 16 residues. CDR3 nucleotides: TGCGCCAGCAGCCCCAATGGACAGAGAGCACGCTACGAGCAGTACTTC. Translation gives CASSPNGQRARYEQYF.

This chain links TRBV12-5 with TRBJ2-2, with a weak D call TRBD2 (5 bases). There are 16 residues in the CDR3. The germline CDR1 and CDR2 sequences are LGHNT and FRNRAP. Trimming left V 4 bases short and J 0 bases short, with 12 bases between. CDR3 loop: CASGSRAAPNTGELFF. CDR3 DNA: TGTGCTAGTGGTTCTCGAGCGGCCCCGAACACCGGGGAGCTGTTTTTT.

The table lists this clonotype with a few counts. The chain has TRBV6-9 and TRBJ1-4; TRBD1 is a possible D gene (6 bases). The CDR3 length is 13 residues. The germline V and J ends were trimmed by 5 bases and 7 bases, with 11 bases remaining between them. From germline, CDR1 is MNHGY and CDR2 SVAAGI. CDR3 loop: CASSPQGGEKLFF. CDR3 coding DNA: TGTGCCAGCAGTCCACAGGGAGGTGAAAAACTGTTTTTT.

The CDR3 here is CASSRSNGELFF. Written as DNA, the CDR3 is TGTGCCAGCAGCCGGTCCAACGGGGAGCTGTTTTTT. The rearrangement uses TRBV6-1 and TRBJ2-2, with D unclear. V lost 6 bases and J 7 bases, leaving 9 bases between the germline ends. There are 12 residues in the CDR3. Germline CDR1 is MNHNS and CDR2 is SASEGT.

This clonotype was observed a handful of times. The genes are TRBV9 and TRBJ2-3, with TRBD2 matching over 12 bases. This CDR3 region has 17 residues. The V segment lost 10 bases and the J segment 3 bases; nucleotides outside the gene matches: 15. Germline loops: CDR1 SGDLS, CDR2 YYNGEE. This CDR3 is CAWSRLWTSGVTDTQYF. Written as DNA, the CDR3 is TGTGCCTGGAGTCGTCTGTGGACTAGCGGGGTGACAGATACGCAGTATTTT.

This clonotype was picked up many times. The rearrangement joins TRBV24-1 to TRBJ2-1; D not certain. The CDR3 covers 16 residues. The V gene lost 4 bases and the J gene lost 6 bases, with 18 bases spanning the gap. The germline V gene encodes CDR1 KGHDR and CDR2 SFDVKD. CDR3 DNA: TGTGCCACCAGTGACCGGACGGCCTCGGATTTCAATGAGCAGTTCTTC. Protein: CATSDRTASDFNEQFF.

This clonotype appeared a single time. Likely a read error: the CDR3 ends without its conserved phenylalanine or tryptophan. The DNA is left out, because the CDR3 cannot be placed on it with certainty; the CDR3 is given as TCRdb lists it. V gene TRBV20-1 combines with J gene TRBJ2-3; the table's D call, TRBD2, has no DNA check behind it. Germline V gene lookup returns CDR1 DFQATT and CDR2 SNEGSKA (reference sequence). Counting both end residues, the CDR3 totals 8 amino acids. The CDR3 protein is CSAGIGVG.

The chain has TRBV7-9 and TRBJ1-6; 7 nucleotides align to TRBD1. The CDR3 sequence is 14 residues long. V gave up 5 bases and J gave up 9 bases; unmatched junction bases: 7. CDR1 SEHNR and CDR2 FQNEAQ come from the germline V gene (reference sequence). The chain's CDR3 is CASSGRQGSSPLHF. For the CDR3, the DNA is TGTGCCAGCAGCGGCAGACAGGGAAGTTCACCCCTCCACTTT.